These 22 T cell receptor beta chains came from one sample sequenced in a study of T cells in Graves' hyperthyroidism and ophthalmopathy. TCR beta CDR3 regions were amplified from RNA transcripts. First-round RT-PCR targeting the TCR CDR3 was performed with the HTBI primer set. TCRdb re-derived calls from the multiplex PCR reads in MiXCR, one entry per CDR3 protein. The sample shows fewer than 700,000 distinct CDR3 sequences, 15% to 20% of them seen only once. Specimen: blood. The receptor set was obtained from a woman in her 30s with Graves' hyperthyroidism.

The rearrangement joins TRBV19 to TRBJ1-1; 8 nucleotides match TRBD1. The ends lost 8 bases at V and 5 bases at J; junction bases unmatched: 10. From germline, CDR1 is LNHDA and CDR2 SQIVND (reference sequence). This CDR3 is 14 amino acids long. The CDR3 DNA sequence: TGTGCCAGTGGACAGGGAAGGGGTAAGACTGAAGCTTTCTTT. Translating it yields CASGQGRGKTEAFF.

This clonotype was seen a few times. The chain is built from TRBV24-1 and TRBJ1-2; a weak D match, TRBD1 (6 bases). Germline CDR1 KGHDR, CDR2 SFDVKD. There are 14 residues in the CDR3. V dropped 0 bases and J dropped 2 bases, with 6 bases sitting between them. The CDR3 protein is CATSDLDRNYGYTF. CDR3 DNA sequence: TGTGCCACCAGTGATTTGGACAGGAACTATGGCTACACCTTC.

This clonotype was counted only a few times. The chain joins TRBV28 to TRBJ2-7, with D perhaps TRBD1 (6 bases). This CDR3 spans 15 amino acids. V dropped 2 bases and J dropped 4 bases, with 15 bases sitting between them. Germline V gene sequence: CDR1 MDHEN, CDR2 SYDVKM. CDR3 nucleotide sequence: TGTGCCAGCAGTTTAATGGTTGGGGGCTCTTACGAGCAGTACTTC. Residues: CASSLMVGGSYEQYF.

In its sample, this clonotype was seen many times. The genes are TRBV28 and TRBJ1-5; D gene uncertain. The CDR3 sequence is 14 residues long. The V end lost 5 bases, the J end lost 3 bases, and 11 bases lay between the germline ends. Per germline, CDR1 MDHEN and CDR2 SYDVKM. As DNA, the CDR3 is TGTGCCAGCAGTGTCGCGGGTTTCAATCAGCCCCAGCATTTT. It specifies CASSVAGFNQPQHF.

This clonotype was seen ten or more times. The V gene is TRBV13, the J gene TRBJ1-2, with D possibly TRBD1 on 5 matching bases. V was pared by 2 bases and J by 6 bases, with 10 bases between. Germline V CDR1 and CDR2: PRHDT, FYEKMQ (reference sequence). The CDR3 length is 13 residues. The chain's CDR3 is CASSLKGSDGYTF. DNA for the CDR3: TGTGCCAGCAGCTTAAAGGGGTCGGATGGCTACACCTTC. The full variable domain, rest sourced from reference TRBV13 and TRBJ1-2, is AAGVIQSPRHLIKEKRETATLKCYPIPRHDTVYWYQQGPGQDPQFLISFYEKMQSDKGSIPDRFSAQQFSDYHSELNMSSLELGDSALYFCASSLKGSDGYTFGSGTRLTVV.

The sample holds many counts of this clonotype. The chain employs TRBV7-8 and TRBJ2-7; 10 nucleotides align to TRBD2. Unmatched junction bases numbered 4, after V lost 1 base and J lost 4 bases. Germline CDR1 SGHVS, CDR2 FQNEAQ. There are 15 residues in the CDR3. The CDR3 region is CASSLGSSGRYEQYF. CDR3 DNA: TGTGCCAGCAGCTTAGGTTCTAGCGGGAGATACGAGCAGTACTTC.

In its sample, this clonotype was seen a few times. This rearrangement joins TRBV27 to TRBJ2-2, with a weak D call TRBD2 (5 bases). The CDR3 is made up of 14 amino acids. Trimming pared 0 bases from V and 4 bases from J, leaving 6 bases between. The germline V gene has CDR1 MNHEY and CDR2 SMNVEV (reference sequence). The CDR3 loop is CASSLSAGTGELFF. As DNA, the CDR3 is TGTGCCAGCAGTTTATCTGCGGGCACCGGGGAGCTGTTTTTT.

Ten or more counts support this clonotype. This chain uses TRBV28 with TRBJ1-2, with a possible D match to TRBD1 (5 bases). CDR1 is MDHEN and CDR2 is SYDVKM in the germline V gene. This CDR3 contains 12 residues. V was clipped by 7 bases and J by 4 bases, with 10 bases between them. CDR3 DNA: TGTGCCAGCACTTCGGGGGTCTATGGCTACACCTTC. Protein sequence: CASTSGVYGYTF.

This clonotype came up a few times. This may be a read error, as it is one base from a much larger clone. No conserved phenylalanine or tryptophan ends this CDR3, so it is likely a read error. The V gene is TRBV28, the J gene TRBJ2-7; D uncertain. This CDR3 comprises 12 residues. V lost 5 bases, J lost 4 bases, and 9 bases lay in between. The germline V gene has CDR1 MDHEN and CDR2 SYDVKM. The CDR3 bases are TGTGCCAGCAGTCAGACACGTTACGAGCAGTACCTC. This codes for CASSQTRYEQYL.

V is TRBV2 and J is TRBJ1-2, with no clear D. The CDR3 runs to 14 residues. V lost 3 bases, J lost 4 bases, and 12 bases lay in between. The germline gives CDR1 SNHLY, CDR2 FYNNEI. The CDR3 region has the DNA TGTGCCAGCAGTGAGGAGAGTGGTAGCTATGGCTACACCTTC. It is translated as CASSEESGSYGYTF.

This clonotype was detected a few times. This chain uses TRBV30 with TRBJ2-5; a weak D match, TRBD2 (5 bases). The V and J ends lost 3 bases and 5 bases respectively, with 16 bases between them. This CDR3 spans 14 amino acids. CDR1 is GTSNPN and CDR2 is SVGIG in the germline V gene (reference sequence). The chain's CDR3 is CAWSADYSRETQYF. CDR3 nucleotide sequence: TGTGCCTGGAGCGCCGACTATTCTCGGGAGACCCAGTACTTC.

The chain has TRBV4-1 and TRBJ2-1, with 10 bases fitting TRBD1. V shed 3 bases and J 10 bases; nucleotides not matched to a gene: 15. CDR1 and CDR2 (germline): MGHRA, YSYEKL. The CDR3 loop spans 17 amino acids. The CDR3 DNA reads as TGCGCCAGCAGCCAGACCCGGGGCGGGACAGGGGCGGGCGAGCAGTTCTTC. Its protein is CASSQTRGGTGAGEQFF.

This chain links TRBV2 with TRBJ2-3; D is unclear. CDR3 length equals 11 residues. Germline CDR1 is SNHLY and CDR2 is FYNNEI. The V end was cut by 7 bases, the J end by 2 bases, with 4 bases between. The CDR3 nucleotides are TGTGCCAGCATTCACACAGATACGCAGTATTTT. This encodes CASIHTDTQYF.

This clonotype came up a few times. CDR3 amino acids: CASSLEFRQGATEAFF. The CDR3 DNA is TGTGCCAGCAGCTTAGAGTTCCGACAGGGGGCCACTGAAGCTTTCTTT. V gene TRBV11-1 combines with J gene TRBJ1-1; TRBD1 matches at 10 bases. Trimming cost V 1 base and J 4 bases; bases outside gene matches: 6. The CDR3 has 16 amino acids. Germline CDR1 reads SGHAT; CDR2 reads FQDESV (reference sequence). Complete variable domain (other parts from reference TRBV11-1 and TRBJ1-1): EAEVAQSPRYKITEKSQAVAFWCDPISGHATLYWYRQILGQGPELLVQFQDESVVDDSQLPKDRFSAERLKGVDSTLKIQPAELGDSAMYLCASSLEFRQGATEAFFGQGTRLTVV.

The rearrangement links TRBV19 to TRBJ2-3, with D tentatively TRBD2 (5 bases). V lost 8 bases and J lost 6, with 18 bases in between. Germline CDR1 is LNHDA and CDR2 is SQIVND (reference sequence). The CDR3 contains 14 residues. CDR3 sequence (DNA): TGTGCCAGTGCATACAGCGGATCTACGGATACGCAGTATTTT. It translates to CASAYSGSTDTQYF. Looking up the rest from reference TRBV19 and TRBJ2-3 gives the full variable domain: DGGITQSPKYLFRKEGQNVTLSCEQNLNHDAMYWYRQDPGQGLRLIYYSQIVNDFQKGDIAEGYSVSREKKESFPLTVTSAQKNPTAFYLCASAYSGSTDTQYFGPGTRLTVL.

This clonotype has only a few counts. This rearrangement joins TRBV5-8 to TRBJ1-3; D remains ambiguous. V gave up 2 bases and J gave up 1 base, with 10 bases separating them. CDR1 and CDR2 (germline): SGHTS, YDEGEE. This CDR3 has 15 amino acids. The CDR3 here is CASSFKTSSGNTIYF. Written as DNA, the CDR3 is TGTGCCAGCAGCTTCAAGACCTCTTCTGGAAACACCATATATTTT.

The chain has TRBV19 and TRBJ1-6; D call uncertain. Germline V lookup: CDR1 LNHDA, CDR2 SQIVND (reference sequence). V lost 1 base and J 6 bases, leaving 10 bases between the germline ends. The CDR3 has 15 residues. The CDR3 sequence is CASSIGGRSNSPLHF. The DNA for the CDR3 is TGTGCCAGTAGTATAGGCGGCCGGAGTAATTCACCCCTCCACTTT.

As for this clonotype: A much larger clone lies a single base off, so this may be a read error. The CDR3 loop is CPSSEAGGDTGELFF. CDR3 bases: TGTCCCAGCAGTGAAGCGGGAGGGGACACCGGGGAGCTGTTTTTT. The chain has TRBV2 and TRBJ2-2, with 10 bases aligning to TRBD2. Germline values: CDR1 SNHLY, CDR2 FYNNEI. The CDR3 totals 15 residues.

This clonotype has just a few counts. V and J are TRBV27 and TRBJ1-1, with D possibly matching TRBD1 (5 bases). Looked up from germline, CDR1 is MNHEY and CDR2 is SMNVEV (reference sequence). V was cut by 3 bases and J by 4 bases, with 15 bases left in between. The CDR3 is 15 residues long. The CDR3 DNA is TGTGCCAGCAGTTTCCTCGGGGGGATGGGCACTGAAGCTTTCTTT. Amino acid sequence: CASSFLGGMGTEAFF.

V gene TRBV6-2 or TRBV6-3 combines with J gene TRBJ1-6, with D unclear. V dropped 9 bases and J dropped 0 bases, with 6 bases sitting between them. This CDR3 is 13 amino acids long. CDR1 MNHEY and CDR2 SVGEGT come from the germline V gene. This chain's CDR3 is CASVSSYNSPLHF. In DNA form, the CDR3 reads TGTGCCAGTGTTAGCTCCTATAATTCACCCCTCCACTTT.

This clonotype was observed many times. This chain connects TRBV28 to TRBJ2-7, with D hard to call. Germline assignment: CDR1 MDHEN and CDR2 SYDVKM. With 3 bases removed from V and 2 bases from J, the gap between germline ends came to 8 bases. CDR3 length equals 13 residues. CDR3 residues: CASSFRPPYEQYF. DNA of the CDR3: TGTGCCAGCAGTTTTAGACCTCCCTACGAGCAGTACTTC.

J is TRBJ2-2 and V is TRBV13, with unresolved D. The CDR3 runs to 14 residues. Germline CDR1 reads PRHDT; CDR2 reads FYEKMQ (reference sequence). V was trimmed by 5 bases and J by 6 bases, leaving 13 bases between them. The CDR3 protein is CASSLLIRAGELFF. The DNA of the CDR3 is TGTGCCAGCAGCCTACTCATTAGGGCCGGGGAGCTGTTTTTT.